This entry lists 20 T cell receptor beta chains sequenced from one sample in a study of neurological immune-mediated disorders. One entry per CDR3 protein results from TCRdb running MiXCR on the 5' RACE reads. The sample lists under 45,000 distinct CDR3 sequences; roughly 2.5% were seen once. The specimen was PBMCs. These receptors all stem from a man aged 50 to 59 with multiple sclerosis.

This clonotype showed up many times. The V gene is TRBV7-9, the J gene TRBJ2-3; 8 bases line up with TRBD1. Germline V CDR1 and CDR2: SEHNR, FQNEAQ (reference sequence). The junction had 7 bases not matched to a gene; V was cut back by 6 bases and J by 2 bases. This CDR3 is 15 amino acids long. CDR3 region: CASRRQGAYTDTQYF. CDR3 DNA: TGTGCCAGCAGGCGGCAGGGGGCTTACACAGATACGCAGTATTTT.

In its sample, this clonotype was seen many times. The chain links TRBV5-1 to TRBJ1-5; weak D call: TRBD1 (6 bases). V dropped 6 bases and J dropped 3 bases, with 10 bases sitting between them. CDR1 and CDR2 from the germline V gene are SGHRS and YFSETQ. CDR3 length: 13 residues. CDR3 amino acids: CASKEGDNQPQHF. The CDR3, as DNA: TGCGCCAGCAAGGAGGGGGACAATCAGCCCCAGCATTTT.

The V gene is TRBV12-3 or TRBV12-4, the J gene TRBJ2-6; D is undetermined. Trimming cost V 1 base and J 13 bases, with 23 bases left between them. The CDR3 has 17 residues. For the CDR3, the DNA is TGTGCCAGCAGTTTAGGTTCCACACGCTCTGGGGTCAAAGTCCTGACTTTC. Translated, it gives CASSLGSTRSGVKVLTF.

This clonotype was recorded at least ten times. V and J are TRBV20-1 and TRBJ1-2; 10 bases are shared with TRBD1. V lost 6 bases and J lost 5; bases outside the gene matches: 6. CDR1 and CDR2 (germline): DFQATT, SNEGSKA (reference sequence). This CDR3 has 13 residues. CDR3 nucleotides: TGCAGTGCAACCGGGACAGGGGTGTATGGCTACACCTTC. Encoded protein: CSATGTGVYGYTF.

At least ten counts were recorded for this clonotype. V gene TRBV20-1 combines with J gene TRBJ1-5; D unclear. The ends were cut back, 2 bases at V and 5 bases at J, with 10 bases in the middle. This CDR3 is built from 13 residues. The germline V gene has CDR1 DFQATT and CDR2 SNEGSKA (reference sequence). CDR3 DNA sequence: TGCAGTGCTAGATTTAGTGGTCATCAGCCCCAGCATTTT. This codes for CSARFSGHQPQHF.

This clonotype was recorded many times. V gene TRBV3-1 combines with J gene TRBJ1-1, with D perhaps TRBD1 (5 bases). Germline V lookup: CDR1 LGHDT, CDR2 YNNKEL (reference sequence). The CDR3 contains 14 residues. Trimming pared 2 bases from V and 4 bases from J, leaving 11 bases between. This CDR3 reads CASSQNIGGTEAFF. DNA of the CDR3: TGTGCCAGCAGCCAAAACATCGGGGGCACTGAAGCTTTCTTT.

In its sample, this clonotype was seen many times. V and J are TRBV5-6 and TRBJ1-2; 8 bases map to TRBD1. The CDR3 totals 14 residues. CDR1 and CDR2 from the germline V gene are SGHDT and YYEEEE. The J segment lost 0 bases and the V segment lost 3 bases, leaving 1 base of the junction unmatched. The CDR3 here is CASSWDRTNYGYTF. CDR3 coding DNA: TGTGCCAGCAGCTGGGACAGGACTAACTATGGCTACACCTTC.

In this sample, this clonotype turned up many times. V and J are TRBV5-1 and TRBJ2-1; perhaps TRBD1 as D (5 bases). Germline V gene sequence: CDR1 SGHRS, CDR2 YFSETQ. The ends were cut back, 4 bases at V and 5 bases at J, with 13 bases in the middle. CDR3 length: 14 residues. CDR3: CASSGGTGDNEQFF. CDR3 coding DNA: TGCGCCAGCAGCGGCGGCACAGGTGACAATGAGCAGTTCTTC.

As regards this clonotype: With a much larger clone just one base away, this may be a read error. The chain recombines TRBV7-8 with TRBJ1-2; D gene uncertain. V was cut by 0 bases and J by 6 bases, with 11 bases left in between. Germline CDR1 and CDR2: SGHVS and FQNEAQ. This CDR3 has 14 amino acids. CDR3 protein: CASSLAFTADGYTF. In nucleotides, the CDR3 is TGTGCCAGCAGCTTAGCATTCACGGCCGATGGCTACACCTTC.

The chain couples TRBV20-1 to TRBJ2-1, with 11 bases identical to TRBD2. After removal of 5 bases from V and 7 bases from J, the junction contained 7 bases not matched to a gene. CDR1 and CDR2 (germline): DFQATT, SNEGSKA (reference sequence). The CDR3 is 14 amino acids. CDR3 DNA sequence: TGCAGTGCTTATAGCGGGGGGGCGGGGAATGAGCAGTTCTTC. It is translated as CSAYSGGAGNEQFF.

This clonotype was observed at least ten times. The CDR3 nucleotides are TGCGCCAGCAGCTTGGCACCGGACAGGGGAAATCAGCCCCAGCATTTT. This sequence encodes CASSLAPDRGNQPQHF. The rearrangement links TRBV5-1 to TRBJ1-5; TRBD1 matches 9 bases. The CDR3 runs 16 residues. Losses at the gene ends were 0 bases for V and 4 bases for J; bases not matched to a gene: 5. The germline CDR1 and CDR2 sequences are SGHRS and YFSETQ. The full variable domain, rest sourced from reference TRBV5-1 and TRBJ1-5, is KAGVTQTPRYLIKTRGQQVTLSCSPISGHRSVSWYQQTPGQGLQFLFEYFSETQRNKGNFPGRFSGRQFSNSRSEMNVSTLELGDSALYLCASSLAPDRGNQPQHFGDGTRLSIL.

This clonotype was seen a few times. The chain employs TRBV29-1 and TRBJ1-2, with D hard to call. Trimming stripped 3 bases from V and 6 bases from J, with 11 bases between. The length of the CDR3 is 12 residues. Germline CDR1 SQVTM, CDR2 ANQGSEA. In nucleotides, the CDR3 is TGCAGCGTTGATCGAAAGGGAGATGGCTACACCTTC. Its translation is CSVDRKGDGYTF.

This clonotype was detected ten times or more. V is TRBV28 and J is TRBJ1-1; 9 bases agree with TRBD1. With V trimmed by 5 bases and J by 3 bases, 7 bases remained unmatched. Germline V gene lookup returns CDR1 MDHEN and CDR2 SYDVKM. The CDR3 is made up of 15 amino acids. CDR3 loop: CASSSAGTGYTEAFF. CDR3 sequence (DNA): TGTGCCAGCAGTAGCGCGGGGACAGGGTACACTGAAGCTTTCTTT.

This clonotype has at least ten counts. This rearrangement joins TRBV20-1 to TRBJ2-1; TRBD2 might be the D (5 bases). Germline CDR1 is DFQATT and CDR2 is SNEGSKA (reference sequence). This CDR3 spans 16 amino acids. Between the trimmed V and J ends, which lost 0 bases and 2 bases, there was a span of 14 bases. The CDR3 here is CSARDDRGFAYNEQFF. The CDR3 DNA sequence: TGCAGTGCTAGAGATGATCGGGGATTCGCCTACAATGAGCAGTTCTTC.

In this sample, this clonotype turned up many times. The chain couples TRBV5-6 to TRBJ1-2; no reliable D call. The germline CDR1 and CDR2 sequences are SGHDT and YYEEEE. The length of the CDR3 is 12 residues. V lost 5 bases to trimming and J lost 5 bases, with 10 bases between them. CDR3 region: CASSRTEYGYTF. CDR3 bases: TGTGCCAGCAGTCGGACGGAGTATGGCTACACCTTC.

This clonotype has at least ten counts. The CDR3, as DNA: TGTGCCAGCAGCCGCCAACCTGGGGGGCCGGGCAAAAACATTCAGTACTTC. It yields the protein CASSRQPGGPGKNIQYF. This chain connects TRBV14 to TRBJ2-4; perhaps D is TRBD1 or TRBD2 (6 bases each). Per germline, CDR1 SGHDN and CDR2 FVKESK. The CDR3 is made up of 17 amino acids. The germline V and J ends were trimmed by 4 bases and 3 bases, with 19 bases remaining between them.

This clonotype was seen ten or more times. The chain recombines TRBV20-1 with TRBJ1-1; no clear D. Trimming stripped 4 bases from V and 5 bases from J, with 20 bases between. This CDR3 has 15 residues. CDR1 is DFQATT and CDR2 is SNEGSKA in the germline V gene (reference sequence). In DNA form, the CDR3 reads TGCAGTGCTACAATGGACCGTCCCCGGCAGACTGAAGCTTTCTTT. Amino acids: CSATMDRPRQTEAFF.

This clonotype was recorded at least ten times. V usage is TRBV5-1 and J usage is TRBJ2-1; 7 nucleotides agree with TRBD2. CDR1 and CDR2 (germline): SGHRS, YFSETQ. V was clipped by 4 bases and J by 10 bases; unmatched bases: 14. This CDR3 is 15 amino acids long. The CDR3 loop is CASSPSETRGGEQFF. The DNA for the CDR3 is TGCGCCAGCAGCCCCTCCGAGACTAGGGGAGGGGAGCAGTTCTTC.

This clonotype was recorded at least ten times. V and J are TRBV7-3 and TRBJ2-5, with D perhaps TRBD2 (6 bases). V gave up 1 base and J gave up 0 bases, with 9 bases separating them. This CDR3 is 15 amino acids long. CDR1 is SGHTA and CDR2 is FQGTGA in the germline V gene. The CDR3 DNA is TGTGCCAGCAGCTTAAACGGGGGAAACCAAGAGACCCAGTACTTC. Residues: CASSLNGGNQETQYF.

This clonotype has just a few counts. This chain uses TRBV19 with TRBJ1-1; D is undetermined. Per germline, CDR1 LNHDA and CDR2 SQIVND (reference sequence). The CDR3 covers 15 residues. The germline V and J ends were trimmed by 5 bases and 0 bases, with 13 bases remaining between them. The CDR3 loop is CASSPLPDLNTEAFF. The CDR3 nucleotides read TGTGCCAGTAGTCCCCTACCGGACCTGAACACTGAAGCTTTCTTT.